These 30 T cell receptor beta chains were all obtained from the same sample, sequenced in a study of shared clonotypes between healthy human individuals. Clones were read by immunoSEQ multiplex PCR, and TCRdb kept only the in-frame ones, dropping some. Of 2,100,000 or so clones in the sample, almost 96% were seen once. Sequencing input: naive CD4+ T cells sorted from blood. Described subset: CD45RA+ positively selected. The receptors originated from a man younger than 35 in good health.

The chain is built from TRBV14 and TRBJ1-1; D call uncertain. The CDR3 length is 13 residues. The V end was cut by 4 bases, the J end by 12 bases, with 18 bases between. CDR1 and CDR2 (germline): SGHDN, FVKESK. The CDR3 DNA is TGTGCCAGCAGCCCTGCGGGAGCCGGAGATCCTTTCTTT. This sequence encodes CASSPAGAGDPFF.

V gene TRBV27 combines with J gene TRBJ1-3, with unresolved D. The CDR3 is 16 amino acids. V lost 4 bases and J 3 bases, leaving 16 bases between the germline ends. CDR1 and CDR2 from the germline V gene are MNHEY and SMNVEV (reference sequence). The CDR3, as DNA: TGTGCCAGCAGTTCCGATCCGACCAGGCATGGAAACACCATATATTTT. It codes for CASSSDPTRHGNTIYF.

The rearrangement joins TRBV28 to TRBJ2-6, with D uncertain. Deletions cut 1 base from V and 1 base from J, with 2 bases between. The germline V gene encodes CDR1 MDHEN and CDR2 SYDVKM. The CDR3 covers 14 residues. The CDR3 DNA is TGTGCCAGCAGTTTATTATCTGGGGCCAACGTCCTGACTTTC. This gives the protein CASSLLSGANVLTF.

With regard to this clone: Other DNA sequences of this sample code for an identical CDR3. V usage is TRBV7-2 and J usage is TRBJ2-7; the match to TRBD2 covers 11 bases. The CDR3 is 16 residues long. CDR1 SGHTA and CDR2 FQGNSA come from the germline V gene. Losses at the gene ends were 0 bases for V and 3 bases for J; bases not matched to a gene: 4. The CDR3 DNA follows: TGTGCCAGCAGCTTAGCTGGGACTAGCGGAAACTACGAGCAGTACTTC. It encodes CASSLAGTSGNYEQYF.

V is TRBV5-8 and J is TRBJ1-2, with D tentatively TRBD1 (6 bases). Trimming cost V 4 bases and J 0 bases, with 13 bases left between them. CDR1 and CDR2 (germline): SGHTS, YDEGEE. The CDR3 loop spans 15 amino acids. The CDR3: CASSENRASNYGYTF. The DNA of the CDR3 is TGTGCCAGCAGCGAAAACAGGGCCTCTAACTATGGCTACACCTTC.

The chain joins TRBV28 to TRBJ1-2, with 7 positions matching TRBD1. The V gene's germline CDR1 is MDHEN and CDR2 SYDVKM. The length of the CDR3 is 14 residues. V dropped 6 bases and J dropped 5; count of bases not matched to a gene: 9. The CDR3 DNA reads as TGTGCCAGCAGGACAGGGTTAATTGATTATGGCTACACCTTC. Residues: CASRTGLIDYGYTF.

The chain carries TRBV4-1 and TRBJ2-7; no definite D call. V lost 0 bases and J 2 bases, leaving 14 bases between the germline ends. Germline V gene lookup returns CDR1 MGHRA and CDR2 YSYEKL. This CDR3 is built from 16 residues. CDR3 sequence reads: CASSQDLAGTPYEQYF. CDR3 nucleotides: TGCGCCAGCAGCCAAGATTTGGCAGGTACCCCCTACGAGCAGTACTTC.

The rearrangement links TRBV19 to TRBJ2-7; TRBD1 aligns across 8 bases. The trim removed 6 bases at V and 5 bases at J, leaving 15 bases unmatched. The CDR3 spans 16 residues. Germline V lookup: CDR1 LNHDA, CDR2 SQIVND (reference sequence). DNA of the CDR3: TGTGCCAGTAGCCTATTTTACACAGGGGGTCCGAACGAGCAGTACTTC. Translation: CASSLFYTGGPNEQYF.

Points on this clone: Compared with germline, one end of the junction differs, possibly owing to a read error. The CDR3 coding sequence is TGTGCCAGCAGTTTGGGAAGGACTAACCAAGAGACCCAGTACTTC. Its translation is CASSLGRTNQETQYF. The gene calls are TRBV5-4 and TRBJ2-5, with D possibly matching TRBD2 (6 bases). This CDR3 has 15 amino acids. Germline V gives CDR1 SGHNT, CDR2 YYREEE (reference sequence).

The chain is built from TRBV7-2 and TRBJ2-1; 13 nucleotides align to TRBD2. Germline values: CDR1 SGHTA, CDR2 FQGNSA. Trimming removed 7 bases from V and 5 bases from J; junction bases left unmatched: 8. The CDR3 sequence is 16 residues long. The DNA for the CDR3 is TGTGCCAGCACCCCGGGCGGGACTAGCGGGAACAATGAGCAGTTCTTC. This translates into CASTPGGTSGNNEQFF.

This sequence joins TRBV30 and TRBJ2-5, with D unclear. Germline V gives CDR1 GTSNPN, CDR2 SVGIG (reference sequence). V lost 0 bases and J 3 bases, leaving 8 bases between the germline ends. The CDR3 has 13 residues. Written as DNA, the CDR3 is TGTGCCTGGAGTGTAAACAGCAAAGAGACCCAGTACTTC. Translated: CAWSVNSKETQYF.

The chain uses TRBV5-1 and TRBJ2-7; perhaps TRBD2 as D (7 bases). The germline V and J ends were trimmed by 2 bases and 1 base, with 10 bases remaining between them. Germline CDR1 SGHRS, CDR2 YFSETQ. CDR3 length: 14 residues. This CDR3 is CASSFRGGSYEQYF. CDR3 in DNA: TGCGCCAGCAGCTTCAGGGGAGGGTCCTACGAGCAGTACTTC. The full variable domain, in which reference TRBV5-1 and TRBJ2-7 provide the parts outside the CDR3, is KAGVTQTPRYLIKTRGQQVTLSCSPISGHRSVSWYQQTPGQGLQFLFEYFSETQRNKGNFPGRFSGRQFSNSRSEMNVSTLELGDSALYLCASSFRGGSYEQYFGPGTRLTVT.

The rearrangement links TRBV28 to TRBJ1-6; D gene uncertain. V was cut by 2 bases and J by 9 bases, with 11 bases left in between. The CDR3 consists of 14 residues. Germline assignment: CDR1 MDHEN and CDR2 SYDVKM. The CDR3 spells CASSLGLRGSPLHF. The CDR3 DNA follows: TGTGCCAGCAGTTTAGGGCTGAGAGGTTCACCCCTCCACTTT.

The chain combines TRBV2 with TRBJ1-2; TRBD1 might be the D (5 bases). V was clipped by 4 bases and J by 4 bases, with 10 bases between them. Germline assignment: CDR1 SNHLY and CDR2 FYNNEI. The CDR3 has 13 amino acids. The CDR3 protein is CASSAGVGYGYTF. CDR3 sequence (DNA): TGTGCCAGCAGTGCGGGGGTTGGCTATGGCTACACCTTC. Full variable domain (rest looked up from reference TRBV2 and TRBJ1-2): EPEVTQTPSHQVTQMGQEVILRCVPISNHLYFYWYRQILGQKVEFLVSFYNNEISEKSEIFDDQFSVERPDGSNFTLKIRSTKLEDSAMYFCASSAGVGYGYTFGSGTRLTVV.

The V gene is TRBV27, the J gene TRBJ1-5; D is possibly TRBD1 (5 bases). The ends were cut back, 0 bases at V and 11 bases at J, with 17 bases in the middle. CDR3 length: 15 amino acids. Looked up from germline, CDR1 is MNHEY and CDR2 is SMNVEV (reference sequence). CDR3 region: CASSLSSSRDRTQHF. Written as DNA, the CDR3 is TGTGCCAGCAGTTTATCCTCAAGCAGGGATCGAACCCAGCATTTT.

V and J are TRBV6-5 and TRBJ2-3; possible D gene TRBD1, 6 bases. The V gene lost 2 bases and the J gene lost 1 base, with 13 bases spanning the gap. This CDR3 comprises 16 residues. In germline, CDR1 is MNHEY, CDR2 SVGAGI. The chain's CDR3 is CASSYEPGDGTDTQYF. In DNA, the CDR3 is TGTGCCAGCAGTTACGAGCCAGGGGACGGCACAGATACGCAGTATTTT.

The CDR3 spells CASSAADRFNEKLFF. The CDR3, as DNA: TGTGCCAGCAGTGCCGCGGACAGATTTAATGAAAAACTGTTTTTT. The chain recombines TRBV27 with TRBJ1-4; D is perhaps TRBD1 (6 bases). This CDR3 is 15 amino acids long. Germline assignment: CDR1 MNHEY and CDR2 SMNVEV (reference sequence). Trimming took off 5 bases at V and 4 bases at J, with 14 bases between the two ends.

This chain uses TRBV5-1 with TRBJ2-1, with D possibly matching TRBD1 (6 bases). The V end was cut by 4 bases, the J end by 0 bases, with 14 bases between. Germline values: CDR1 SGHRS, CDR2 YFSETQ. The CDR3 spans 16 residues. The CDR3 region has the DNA TGCGCCAGCAGCCTGGACAGTTCAAGCTCCTACAATGAGCAGTTCTTC. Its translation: CASSLDSSSSYNEQFF.

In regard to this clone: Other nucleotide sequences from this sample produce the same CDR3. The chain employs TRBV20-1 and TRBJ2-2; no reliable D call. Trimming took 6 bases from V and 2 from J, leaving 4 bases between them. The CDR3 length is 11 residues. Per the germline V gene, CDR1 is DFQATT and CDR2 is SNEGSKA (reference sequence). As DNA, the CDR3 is TGCAGTGCCCGTAACACCGGGGAGCTGTTTTTT. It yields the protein CSARNTGELFF.

CDR3 sequence: CASSTDRRTDTQYF. The CDR3 DNA reads as TGCGCCAGCAGCACTGACAGGCGGACAGATACGCAGTATTTT. The chain joins TRBV10-1 to TRBJ2-3; tentatively, D is TRBD1 (6 bases). This CDR3 is built from 14 residues. The germline CDR1 and CDR2 sequences are WNHNN and SYGVQD (reference sequence). Trimming shortened V by 6 bases and J by 3 bases, and 13 bases separated the two germline ends.

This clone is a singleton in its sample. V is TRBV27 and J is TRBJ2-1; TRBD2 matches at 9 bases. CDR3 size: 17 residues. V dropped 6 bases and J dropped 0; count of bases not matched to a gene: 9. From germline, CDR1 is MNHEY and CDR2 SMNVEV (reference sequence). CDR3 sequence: CASRSTSGISSYNEQFF. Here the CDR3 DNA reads TGTGCCAGCAGATCGACTAGCGGTATCAGCTCCTACAATGAGCAGTTCTTC.

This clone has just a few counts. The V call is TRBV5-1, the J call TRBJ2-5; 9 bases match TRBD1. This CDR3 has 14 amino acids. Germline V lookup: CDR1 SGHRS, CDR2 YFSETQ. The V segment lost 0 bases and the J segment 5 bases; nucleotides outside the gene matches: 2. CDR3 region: CASSLGGQGETQYF. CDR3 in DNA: TGCGCCAGCAGCTTGGGAGGACAGGGGGAGACCCAGTACTTC.

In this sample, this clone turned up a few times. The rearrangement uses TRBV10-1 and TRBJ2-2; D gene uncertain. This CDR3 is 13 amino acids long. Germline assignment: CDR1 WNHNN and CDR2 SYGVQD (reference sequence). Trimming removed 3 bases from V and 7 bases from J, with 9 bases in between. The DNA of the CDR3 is TGCGCCAGCAGTGAATCTGGGGTCGGGGAGCTGTTTTTT. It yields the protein CASSESGVGELFF.

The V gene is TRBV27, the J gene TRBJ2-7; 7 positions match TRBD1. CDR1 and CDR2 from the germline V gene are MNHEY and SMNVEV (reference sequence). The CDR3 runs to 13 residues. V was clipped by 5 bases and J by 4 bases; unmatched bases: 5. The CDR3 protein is CASSLDRLYEQYF. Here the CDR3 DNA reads TGTGCCAGCAGTCTGGACAGGTTGTACGAGCAGTACTTC.

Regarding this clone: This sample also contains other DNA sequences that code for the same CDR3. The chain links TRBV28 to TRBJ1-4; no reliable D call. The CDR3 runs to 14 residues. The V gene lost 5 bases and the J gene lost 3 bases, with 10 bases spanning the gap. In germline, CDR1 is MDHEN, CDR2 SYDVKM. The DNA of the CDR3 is TGTGCCAGCAGTCCGCCGGGTCCTAATGAAAAACTGTTTTTT. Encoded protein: CASSPPGPNEKLFF.

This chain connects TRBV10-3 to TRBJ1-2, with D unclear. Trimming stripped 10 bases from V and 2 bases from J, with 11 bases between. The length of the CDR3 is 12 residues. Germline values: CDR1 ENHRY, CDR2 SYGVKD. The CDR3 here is CATGGRNYGYTF. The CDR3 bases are TGTGCCACAGGTGGGCGAAACTATGGCTACACCTTC.

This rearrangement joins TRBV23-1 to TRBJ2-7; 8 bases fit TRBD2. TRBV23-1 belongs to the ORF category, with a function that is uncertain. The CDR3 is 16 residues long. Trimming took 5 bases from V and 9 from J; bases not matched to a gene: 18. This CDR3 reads CASSTFSGGSYILQYF. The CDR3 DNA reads TGCGCCAGCAGTACGTTCTCGGGAGGGTCCTACATTTTGCAGTACTTC.

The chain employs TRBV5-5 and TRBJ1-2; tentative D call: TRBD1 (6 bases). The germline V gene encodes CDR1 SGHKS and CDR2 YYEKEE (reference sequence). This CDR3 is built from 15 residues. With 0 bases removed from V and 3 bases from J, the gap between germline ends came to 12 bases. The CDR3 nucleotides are TGTGCCAGCAGCTTGGAGGACAGACTTTACTATGGCTACACCTTC. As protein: CASSLEDRLYYGYTF.

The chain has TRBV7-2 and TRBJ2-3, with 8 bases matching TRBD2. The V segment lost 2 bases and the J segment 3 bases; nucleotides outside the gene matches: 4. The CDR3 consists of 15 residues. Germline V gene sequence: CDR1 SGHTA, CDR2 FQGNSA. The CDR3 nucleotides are TGTGCCAGCAGCTTAAGGACTAGCAGGACAGATACGCAGTATTTT. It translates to CASSLRTSRTDTQYF.

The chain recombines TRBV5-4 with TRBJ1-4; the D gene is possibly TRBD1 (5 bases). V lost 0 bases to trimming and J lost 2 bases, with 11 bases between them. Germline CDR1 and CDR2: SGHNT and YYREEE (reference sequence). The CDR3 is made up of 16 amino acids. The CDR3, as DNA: TGTGCCAGCAGCTTGGGCAGGGCTCGGACTAATGAAAAACTGTTTTTT. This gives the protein CASSLGRARTNEKLFF.